The 24 T cell receptor beta chains below all came from one sample that was sequenced in a study of cytotoxic CD8 clonotypes in ibrutinib-treated CLL. Sequencing was performed with immunoSEQ multiplex PCR; in TCRdb, only in-frame clones are kept and a portion is missing. The sample has roughly 300,000 clones; approximately 76% are singletons. Sequenced here: PBMCs, sampled at disease progression, from a patient treated with ibrutinib. The receptors shown here come from a human donor with chronic lymphocytic leukemia.

The chain couples TRBV5-1 to TRBJ1-2, with unresolved D. Germline assignment: CDR1 SGHRS and CDR2 YFSETQ. The CDR3 is 18 residues long. Trimming pared 2 bases from V and 1 base from J, leaving 21 bases between. DNA of the CDR3: TGCGCCAGCAGCTTATCCACAGTCGGGAGACATAGTAACTATGGCTACACCTTC. This gives the protein CASSLSTVGRHSNYGYTF.

V usage is TRBV5-1 and J usage is TRBJ2-7, with D uncertain. The CDR3 consists of 14 residues. Germline CDR1 is SGHRS and CDR2 is YFSETQ. The V end was cut by 0 bases, the J end by 2 bases, with 9 bases between. Written as DNA, the CDR3 is TGCGCCAGCAGCTTGGACGGAGCAGCCTACGAGCAGTACTTC. Its translation is CASSLDGAAYEQYF.

The chain recombines TRBV27 with TRBJ2-5, with D perhaps assigned TRBD1 or TRBD2 (5 bases each). The V gene lost 3 bases and the J gene lost 5 bases, with 13 bases spanning the gap. The CDR3 sequence is 14 residues long. Per germline, CDR1 MNHEY and CDR2 SMNVEV (reference sequence). The CDR3 bases are TGTGCCAGCAGTTTTCGGGGCCAGGTGGAGACCCAGTACTTC. Translating gives CASSFRGQVETQYF.

This sequence joins TRBV6-6 and TRBJ2-2, with D perhaps TRBD2 (5 bases). Germline V gene sequence: CDR1 MNHNY, CDR2 SVGAGI (reference sequence). The V end was cut by 7 bases, the J end by 3 bases, with 12 bases between. There are 14 residues in the CDR3. CDR3 nucleotides: TGTGCCAGCACCCTAACCGGGGACACCGGGGAGCTGTTTTTT. As protein: CASTLTGDTGELFF.

This clone was seen only once. The genes are TRBV10-2 and TRBJ2-7, with 9 nucleotides matching TRBD2. Germline V gene data show CDR1 as WSHSY and CDR2 as SAAADI. V was clipped by 2 bases and J by 6 bases; unmatched bases: 8. The CDR3 totals 15 residues. CDR3 region: CASSELLAGKVEQYF. The DNA of the CDR3 is TGCGCCAGCAGTGAGCTCCTAGCGGGAAAGGTCGAGCAGTACTTC.

The chain combines TRBV2 with TRBJ2-2, with unresolved D. Deletions cut 8 bases from V and 4 bases from J, with 11 bases between. Germline V lookup: CDR1 SNHLY, CDR2 FYNNEI. The CDR3 has 13 amino acids. This CDR3 reads CASVVQITGELFF. Here the CDR3 DNA reads TGTGCCAGCGTCGTGCAAATCACCGGGGAGCTGTTTTTT.

V usage is TRBV7-5 and J usage is TRBJ2-3; whether TRBD2, the table's D call, matches the DNA was not checked. TRBV7-5 is noted as a pseudogene. The CDR3 covers 13 residues. This chain's CDR3 is CASSSRTGDTQYF. DNA for the CDR3: TGTGCCAGCAGCTCCAGAACGGGAGATACGCAGTATTTT.

The J gene is TRBJ2-5, the V gene TRBV11-2, with a weak D call TRBD2 (5 bases). The germline gives CDR1 SGHAT, CDR2 FQNNGV. The CDR3 loop spans 14 amino acids. The V and J ends lost 0 bases and 2 bases respectively, with 7 bases between them. The CDR3 loop is CASSLDPGQETQYF. The DNA of the CDR3 is TGTGCCAGCAGCTTAGATCCGGGACAAGAGACCCAGTACTTC.

The rearrangement joins TRBV29-1 to TRBJ2-2; 9 positions match TRBD1. With V trimmed by 7 bases and J by 4 bases, 7 bases remained unmatched. This CDR3 has 14 residues. Germline loops: CDR1 SQVTM, CDR2 ANQGSEA. The CDR3 DNA follows: TGCAGCGCTCCCGGGACAGGGTCCACCGGGGAGCTGTTTTTT. Translation gives CSAPGTGSTGELFF.

This chain links TRBV25-1 with TRBJ2-6, with D unclear. V was shortened by 5 bases and J by 0 bases, with 17 bases between the two germline ends. CDR1 MGHDK and CDR2 SYGVNS come from the germline V gene. The CDR3 is made up of 18 amino acids. CDR3 protein: CASSFGQAVDSGANVLTF. The CDR3 DNA sequence: TGTGCCAGCAGTTTCGGGCAGGCGGTGGACTCTGGGGCCAACGTCCTGACTTTC.

This chain links TRBV11-3 with TRBJ2-2; D is uncertain. V lost 3 bases and J 6 bases, leaving 11 bases between the germline ends. CDR1 SGHNT and CDR2 YENEEA come from the germline V gene. The CDR3 length is 14 residues. Here the CDR3 reads CASSFGLGSGELFF. The CDR3 bases are TGTGCCAGCAGCTTTGGGTTGGGGTCCGGGGAGCTGTTTTTT.

The table lists this clone with a few counts. The chain recombines TRBV7-8 with TRBJ2-7, with D perhaps TRBD1 or TRBD2 (6 bases each). The CDR3 has 13 amino acids. Germline V gene sequence: CDR1 SGHVS, CDR2 FQNEAQ. The V gene lost 3 bases and the J gene lost 3 bases, with 9 bases spanning the gap. The chain's CDR3 is CASSFGGGYEQYF. The CDR3 nucleotides are TGTGCCAGCAGCTTCGGGGGCGGCTACGAGCAGTACTTC.

The count of this clone is one. This chain uses TRBV4-1 with TRBJ1-4; the D is unclear. With 1 base removed from V and 0 bases from J, the gap between germline ends came to 9 bases. This CDR3 is 16 amino acids long. The germline CDR1 and CDR2 sequences are MGHRA and YSYEKL. CDR3 amino acids: CASSQGSRPTNEKLFF. Written as DNA, the CDR3 is TGCGCCAGCAGCCAAGGGAGCCGCCCAACTAATGAAAAACTGTTTTTT.

The chain joins TRBV4-1 to TRBJ2-5; no reliable D call. This CDR3 contains 13 residues. The germline gives CDR1 MGHRA, CDR2 YSYEKL. The germline V and J ends were trimmed by 0 bases and 3 bases, with 5 bases remaining between them. The CDR3 is CASSQDGKETQYF. The CDR3 DNA is TGCGCCAGCAGCCAAGACGGAAAAGAGACCCAGTACTTC.

This clone was detected a few times. This chain joins TRBV30 and TRBJ1-5; 7 positions agree with TRBD1. Per germline, CDR1 GTSNPN and CDR2 SVGIG (reference sequence). The trim removed 3 bases at V and 4 bases at J, leaving 12 bases unmatched. The CDR3 is 16 amino acids. CDR3 region: CAWSPSPAGGNQPQHF. The CDR3 region has the DNA TGTGCCTGGAGCCCCTCCCCGGCAGGGGGGAATCAGCCCCAGCATTTT.

The CDR3 loop reads CASSLRQVHNEQFF. The DNA of the CDR3 is TGTGCCAGCAGTTTGCGACAGGTCCACAATGAGCAGTTCTTC. This sequence joins TRBV27 and TRBJ2-1, with TRBD1 as a possible D gene (6 bases). The V end lost 3 bases, the J end lost 5 bases, and 11 bases lay between the germline ends. This CDR3 region has 14 residues. From germline, CDR1 is MNHEY and CDR2 SMNVEV (reference sequence).

This clone has more than one count but fewer than ten. The chain carries TRBV18 and TRBJ2-7, with D uncertain. The CDR3 sequence is 11 residues long. V lost 4 bases and J lost 3, with 4 bases in between. Germline assignment: CDR1 KGHSH and CDR2 LQKENI. The CDR3 here is CASSLNYEQYF. CDR3 coding DNA: TGTGCCAGCTCACTCAACTACGAGCAGTACTTC.

V and J are TRBV18 and TRBJ2-1; the D gene could be TRBD1 or TRBD2 (5 bases each). Germline V gene sequence: CDR1 KGHSH, CDR2 LQKENI. The CDR3 covers 16 residues. V was trimmed by 0 bases and J by 4 bases, leaving 13 bases between them. For the CDR3, the DNA is TGTGCCAGCTCACCACCTCCTAGCTGGGGGTACAATGAGCAGTTCTTC. Its protein product is CASSPPPSWGYNEQFF.

The CDR3 sequence: CASSQVLGGLSYGYTF. The DNA of the CDR3 is TGCGCCAGCAGCCAAGTACTAGGAGGGTTAAGCTATGGCTACACCTTC. V gene TRBV4-1 combines with J gene TRBJ1-2; unclear D gene. Deletions cut 1 base from V and 4 bases from J, with 16 bases between. Germline assignment: CDR1 MGHRA and CDR2 YSYEKL. The CDR3 runs 16 residues.

This chain connects TRBV11-2 to TRBJ2-3, with D unresolved. Germline lookup yields CDR1 SGHAT and CDR2 FQNNGV. The ends were cut back, 1 base at V and 1 base at J, with 18 bases in the middle. The CDR3 is 18 residues long. The CDR3 coding sequence is TGTGCCAGCAGCTTAGGTATTGGGTCCTGGGTGGGCACAGATACGCAGTATTTT. Protein: CASSLGIGSWVGTDTQYF. The variable domain in full, completed from reference TRBV11-2 and TRBJ2-3, reads EAGVAQSPRYKIIEKRQSVAFWCNPISGHATLYWYQQILGQGPKLLIQFQNNGVVDDSQLPKDRFSAERLKGVDSTLKIQPAKLEDSAVYLCASSLGIGSWVGTDTQYFGPGTRLTVL.

The chain has TRBV6-1 and TRBJ1-2; possible D gene TRBD1, 5 bases. Looked up from germline, CDR1 is MNHNS and CDR2 is SASEGT. Trimming took 7 bases from V and 4 from J, leaving 19 bases between them. The CDR3 is 15 residues long. The CDR3, as DNA: TGTGCCAGCACGTTAGCCGGGACTGGCCTCTATGGCTACACCTTC. Translated: CASTLAGTGLYGYTF.

This clone was counted a single time. The gene calls are TRBV27 and TRBJ1-1, with a tentative D call TRBD1 (5 bases). In germline, CDR1 is MNHEY, CDR2 SMNVEV (reference sequence). CDR3 length equals 15 residues. Trimming cost V 6 bases and J 1 base, with 15 bases left between them. CDR3 amino acids: CASRLLTGSNTEAFF. CDR3 DNA: TGTGCCAGCAGACTACTAACAGGCTCGAACACTGAAGCTTTCTTT.

This rearrangement joins TRBV5-4 to TRBJ2-3, with TRBD2 as a possible D gene (5 bases). V was shortened by 2 bases and J by 3 bases, with 16 bases between the two germline ends. The CDR3 loop spans 16 amino acids. Per germline, CDR1 SGHNT and CDR2 YYREEE (reference sequence). The CDR3 DNA reads TGTGCCAGCAGCTTAGGGCGACTATCAGAGACAGATACGCAGTATTTT. Protein: CASSLGRLSETDTQYF.

The genes are TRBV27 and TRBJ2-7, with unresolved D. The CDR3 length is 15 residues. Germline CDR1 is MNHEY and CDR2 is SMNVEV (reference sequence). The V end was cut by 0 bases, the J end by 5 bases, with 14 bases between. CDR3 amino acids: CASSLSASLEDEQYF. The CDR3 DNA reads as TGTGCCAGCAGTTTATCAGCCTCGCTTGAGGACGAGCAGTACTTC.